A single sample gave rise to the 15 T cell receptor beta chains below, sequenced in a study of siplizumab effects on memory and regulatory T cells. Clones were sequenced by immunoSEQ multiplex PCR, and TCRdb holds only the in-frame ones, with some missing. The sample contains some 100,000 clones, 85% to 95% of which appear only once. Input material: Tregs sorted from blood. Receptor source: a human donor in good health.

CDR3 region: CASSPWGPNTGELFF. The CDR3, as DNA: TGTGCCAGCAGCCCCTGGGGGCCGAACACCGGGGAGCTGTTTTTT. The V and J genes are TRBV7-9 and TRBJ2-2, with a tentative D call TRBD1 (6 bases). There are 15 residues in the CDR3. Germline V gene sequence: CDR1 SEHNR, CDR2 FQNEAQ (reference sequence). The V gene lost 5 bases and the J gene lost 0 bases, with 10 bases spanning the gap.

This clone appeared once. Its ends do not fully match the called genes, so a read error is possible. The chain couples TRBV19 to TRBJ2-1; 11 bases fit TRBD2. Germline-derived CDR1 and CDR2 are LNHDA and SQIVND (reference sequence). The length of the CDR3 is 18 residues. The CDR3 spells CASSISGTSGSPYNKQFF. CDR3 sequence (DNA): TGTGCCAGTAGTATCTCCGGGACTAGCGGAAGTCCTTACAATAAGCAGTTCTTC.

The chain couples TRBV2 to TRBJ2-3; possible D gene TRBD2, 5 bases. Germline CDR1 and CDR2: SNHLY and FYNNEI. CDR3 size: 14 residues. The V and J ends lost 4 bases and 3 bases respectively, with 11 bases between them. In DNA form, the CDR3 reads TGTGCCAGCAGTGTACTAGTGAGTACAGATACGCAGTATTTT. As protein: CASSVLVSTDTQYF. The complete variable domain, with remaining parts taken from reference TRBV2 and TRBJ2-3, reads EPEVTQTPSHQVTQMGQEVILRCVPISNHLYFYWYRQILGQKVEFLVSFYNNEISEKSEIFDDQFSVERPDGSNFTLKIRSTKLEDSAMYFCASSVLVSTDTQYFGPGTRLTVL.

The chain joins TRBV7-9 to TRBJ2-1, with TRBD2 as a possible D gene (5 bases). Germline CDR1 is SEHNR and CDR2 is FQNEAQ (reference sequence). This CDR3 has 15 residues. Trimming removed 5 bases at V and 5 bases at J, with 16 bases between. CDR3 in DNA: TGTGCCAGCAGCATGAGCCGCAAGGGAGACAATGAGCAGTTCTTC. Residues: CASSMSRKGDNEQFF.

The chain links TRBV7-9 to TRBJ2-2; D uncertain. The CDR3 contains 10 residues. The germline V gene has CDR1 SEHNR and CDR2 FQNEAQ (reference sequence). Trimming removed 6 bases from V and 6 bases from J, with 2 bases in between. The CDR3 protein is CASSSGELFF. The CDR3 nucleotides are TGTGCCAGCAGTTCCGGGGAGCTGTTTTTT.

This rearrangement joins TRBV5-1 to TRBJ2-1; D tentatively reads TRBD1 or TRBD2 (5 bases each). Germline CDR1 is SGHRS and CDR2 is YFSETQ. CDR3 length: 16 amino acids. The V end was cut by 5 bases, the J end by 5 bases, with 20 bases between. The CDR3 is CASRQFEGEINNEQFF. The CDR3 coding sequence is TGCGCCAGCAGACAGTTTGAAGGGGAGATCAACAATGAGCAGTTCTTC.

The CDR3 DNA sequence: TGTGCCAGTAGTATTACCGGGAACTACAATGAGCAGTTCTTC. It is translated as CASSITGNYNEQFF. This chain joins TRBV19 and TRBJ2-1; a weak D match, TRBD2 (5 bases). Trimming took off 3 bases at V and 3 bases at J, with 9 bases between the two ends. Germline values: CDR1 LNHDA, CDR2 SQIVND (reference sequence). CDR3 length: 14 residues.

The chain uses TRBV5-1 and TRBJ2-3, with 16 bases that match TRBD2. This CDR3 has 18 residues. Trimming cost V 3 bases and J 3 bases; bases outside gene matches: 7. Germline V gene data show CDR1 as SGHRS and CDR2 as YFSETQ. In DNA form, the CDR3 reads TGCGCCAGCAGCTGGGGGACTAGCGGGAGGGCTAGGACAGATACGCAGTATTTT. The encoded protein is CASSWGTSGRARTDTQYF.

The rearrangement uses TRBV7-9 and TRBJ1-2, with D maybe TRBD1 (6 bases). This CDR3 contains 12 residues. V dropped 5 bases and J dropped 4 bases, with 8 bases sitting between them. Germline V gene lookup returns CDR1 SEHNR and CDR2 FQNEAQ (reference sequence). This CDR3 reads CASSRGGYGYTF. The CDR3 DNA reads as TGTGCCAGCAGCCGAGGGGGCTATGGCTACACCTTC.

This chain joins TRBV6-1 and TRBJ1-4, with no clear D. V lost 8 bases, J lost 3 bases, and 16 bases lay in between. The germline V gene has CDR1 MNHNS and CDR2 SASEGT. The CDR3 has 15 amino acids. CDR3 nucleotide sequence: TGTGCCAGCTATCCACCCCCCGGGTCTAATGAAAAACTGTTTTTT. Translated, it gives CASYPPPGSNEKLFF.

The chain is built from TRBV7-7 and TRBJ2-5; 12 bases match TRBD2. CDR1 is SSHAT, CDR2 FNYEAQ, per germline (reference sequence). J gave up 5 bases and V 3 bases, and 10 bases lay outside the gene matches. CDR3 length: 17 residues. The CDR3 DNA follows: TGTGCCAGCAGCTTCCGACTGACTAGCGGGAGTTTGGAGACCCAGTACTTC. Translating it yields CASSFRLTSGSLETQYF.

The chain uses TRBV7-2 and TRBJ1-1, with TRBD1 as a possible D gene (5 bases). V gave up 7 bases and J gave up 7 bases, with 16 bases separating them. CDR3 length equals 13 residues. Per germline, CDR1 SGHTA and CDR2 FQGNSA. In DNA form, the CDR3 reads TGTGCCAGCACCATGTGGGGGTGGGGTGAAGCTTTCTTT. As protein: CASTMWGWGEAFF.

The rearrangement links TRBV27 to TRBJ1-2, with 7 positions matching TRBD1. The CDR3 covers 13 residues. Germline assignment: CDR1 MNHEY and CDR2 SMNVEV (reference sequence). The V and J ends lost 2 bases and 6 bases, in that order; junction bases with no gene match: 3. Here the CDR3 DNA reads TGTGCCAGCAGTTTAAGGGGGCGAGATGGCTACACCTTC. Its protein is CASSLRGRDGYTF.

The J gene is TRBJ1-1, the V gene TRBV5-1; TRBD1 agrees at 7 bases. Unmatched junction bases numbered 15, after V lost 7 bases and J lost 3 bases. Germline CDR1 reads SGHRS; CDR2 reads YFSETQ. This CDR3 is built from 16 residues. The CDR3 nucleotides are TGCGCCAGCCACTTCGCTCTTCGACAGGGTGACACTGAAGCTTTCTTT. Its translation: CASHFALRQGDTEAFF.

CDR3 in DNA: TGTGCCTGGAGGTTTGTCAAAACTTCCACAGATACGCAGTATTTT. It is translated as CAWRFVKTSTDTQYF. The chain is built from TRBV30 and TRBJ2-3; the D is unclear. The germline V gene has CDR1 GTSNPN and CDR2 SVGIG (reference sequence). Trimming removed 3 bases from V and 2 bases from J, with 15 bases in between. The length of the CDR3 is 15 residues.